What follows are 18 T cell receptor beta chains derived from one specimen sequenced in a study of chemoradiotherapy in HPV16-positive cancers (dated by TCRdb to between 2021 and 2024). The library was generated by the immunoSEQ multiplex PCR assay. TCRdb mirrors the immuneACCESS table, restricted to in-frame sequences. Some clones are absent from its copies; in checked studies, under half trace to an unresolved V gene, and the reason for the others is unknown. Within this sample are under 6,000 clones, with 74% of them counted one time only. Roughly 10% of the sample lies in the top ten. Sample: tumor tissue, taken from a patient who underwent chemoradiotherapy. These receptors all come from a human donor with HPV-associated anogenital cancer.

This clone came up once. This chain connects TRBV13 to TRBJ2-1; 7 bases are a match to TRBD2. The V and J ends lost 1 base and 3 bases, in that order; junction bases with no gene match: 12. The germline CDR1 and CDR2 sequences are PRHDT and FYEKMQ (reference sequence). This CDR3 is built from 18 residues. The CDR3 DNA reads TGTGCCAGCAGCTTAGCCTCTCCCGGGACTATTAACTACAATGAGCAGTTCTTC. As protein: CASSLASPGTINYNEQFF.

The rearrangement uses TRBV19 and TRBJ2-6, with D hard to call. The V end was cut by 7 bases, the J end by 0 bases, with 10 bases between. The CDR3 contains 15 residues. Germline V gene lookup returns CDR1 LNHDA and CDR2 SQIVND (reference sequence). This chain's CDR3 is CASTPARSGANVLTF. CDR3 nucleotides: TGTGCCAGTACCCCAGCCCGCTCTGGGGCCAACGTCCTGACTTTC.

The rearrangement joins TRBV10-3 to TRBJ2-7; the D is unclear. This CDR3 is built from 13 residues. Germline CDR1 and CDR2: ENHRY and SYGVKD. The V gene lost 6 bases and the J gene lost 5 bases, with 14 bases spanning the gap. The CDR3 reads CAISDTTRDEQYF. For the CDR3, the DNA is TGTGCCATCAGCGATACGACTCGGGACGAGCAGTACTTC.

CDR3: CASSFTGGAYSEAFF. The CDR3 nucleotides are TGTGCCAGCAGCTTTACAGGGGGCGCCTATAGTGAAGCTTTCTTT. The rearrangement joins TRBV13 to TRBJ1-1; the match to TRBD1 covers 9 bases. In germline, CDR1 is PRHDT, CDR2 FYEKMQ (reference sequence). This CDR3 is built from 15 residues. J was trimmed by 7 bases and V by 3 bases; bases with no gene match: 9.

The sample holds a few counts of this clone. The identical CDR3 is also encoded by other nucleotide sequences in the sample. The J gene is TRBJ2-7, the V gene TRBV5-1; 8 bases are a match to TRBD2. Trimming took 2 bases from V and 3 from J; bases not matched to a gene: 7. The length of the CDR3 is 15 residues. The germline CDR1 and CDR2 sequences are SGHRS and YFSETQ. The CDR3 region is CASSLTAGGGYEQYF. The CDR3 DNA sequence: TGCGCCAGCAGCTTAACTGCGGGAGGAGGCTACGAGCAGTACTTC.

This chain links TRBV5-6 with TRBJ1-5, with 8 bases aligning to TRBD1. The CDR3 sequence is 15 residues long. The V gene end was trimmed by 4 bases and the J gene end by 4 bases; junction bases not matched to a gene: 7. Germline CDR1 reads SGHDT; CDR2 reads YYEEEE. The CDR3 DNA reads TGTGCCAGCAGCCCGTGGACAGGGCCTAATCAGCCCCAGCATTTT. Translated: CASSPWTGPNQPQHF.

The rearrangement links TRBV11-2 to TRBJ2-7, with D maybe TRBD1 (5 bases). Per germline, CDR1 SGHAT and CDR2 FQNNGV. V shed 3 bases and J shed 3 bases, with 12 bases lying between them. The CDR3 loop spans 14 amino acids. The CDR3: CASSFEDNIYEQYF. CDR3 nucleotides: TGTGCCAGCAGCTTCGAGGACAACATCTACGAGCAGTACTTC.

The rearrangement uses TRBV5-4 and TRBJ1-6; D remains ambiguous. V was shortened by 4 bases and J by 6 bases, with 17 bases between the two germline ends. CDR3 length equals 16 residues. Per germline, CDR1 SGHNT and CDR2 YYREEE (reference sequence). CDR3 loop: CASSRGLTESNSPLHF. In nucleotides, the CDR3 is TGTGCCAGCAGCCGTGGTCTAACAGAAAGTAATTCACCCCTCCACTTT.

The chain joins TRBV11-3 to TRBJ2-3, with TRBD2 matching over 12 bases. The CDR3 sequence is 16 residues long. Germline assignment: CDR1 SGHNT and CDR2 YENEEA. V lost 2 bases to trimming and J lost 2 bases; unmatched junction nucleotides: 2. This CDR3 reads CASSLRLAGDTDTQYF. CDR3 coding DNA: TGTGCCAGCAGCTTACGACTAGCGGGAGACACAGATACGCAGTATTTT.

J is TRBJ2-1 and V is TRBV2; D ambiguous. This CDR3 comprises 13 residues. Trimming pared 6 bases from V and 6 bases from J, leaving 12 bases between. CDR1 SNHLY and CDR2 FYNNEI come from the germline V gene. CDR3 residues: CASRDDLFNEQFF. CDR3 nucleotides: TGTGCCAGCAGAGATGACCTGTTCAATGAGCAGTTCTTC.

The chain couples TRBV5-5 to TRBJ2-7; possibly TRBD1 or TRBD2 for D (5 bases each). The CDR3 runs to 12 residues. The V gene lost 6 bases and the J gene lost 7 bases, with 14 bases spanning the gap. The germline V gene has CDR1 SGHKS and CDR2 YYEKEE (reference sequence). CDR3 nucleotide sequence: TGTGCCAGCACCCGGGACGTCGGGGAGCAGTACTTC. It codes for CASTRDVGEQYF.

V is TRBV7-9 and J is TRBJ1-2; D remains ambiguous. The V gene's germline CDR1 is SEHNR and CDR2 FQNEAQ (reference sequence). CDR3 length equals 13 residues. V lost 4 bases, J lost 2 bases, and 8 bases lay in between. The CDR3 DNA reads as TGTGCCAGCAGCTCGACTGGAAACTATGGCTACACCTTC. Translated, it gives CASSSTGNYGYTF.

The chain is built from TRBV9 and TRBJ2-3; TRBD2 agrees at 12 bases. Trimming removed 0 bases from V and 1 base from J; junction bases left unmatched: 6. CDR3 size: 18 residues. Germline CDR1 and CDR2: SGDLS and YYNGEE. CDR3 in amino acids: CASSVDSPSGRGTDTQYF. For the CDR3, the DNA is TGTGCCAGCAGCGTAGATAGCCCTAGCGGGAGGGGCACAGATACGCAGTATTTT.

The chain combines TRBV15 with TRBJ2-2, with D maybe TRBD2 (6 bases). Germline values: CDR1 LNHNV, CDR2 YYDKDF (reference sequence). Trimming took off 5 bases at V and 8 bases at J, with 15 bases between the two ends. The CDR3 has 14 residues. For the CDR3, the DNA is TGTGCCACCAGCTACTCCAGGGCGGGAGGGGAGCTGTTTTTT. Its translation: CATSYSRAGGELFF.

The CDR3 DNA reads TGTGCCAGCGGTTTGGACAGGGCCTACGAGCAGTACTTC. Translated: CASGLDRAYEQYF. The chain combines TRBV6-6 with TRBJ2-7; 8 bases line up with TRBD1. J lost 2 bases, V lost 8 bases, and 5 bases had no gene match. This CDR3 comprises 13 residues. Germline V gene lookup returns CDR1 MNHNY and CDR2 SVGAGI (reference sequence).

The chain combines TRBV20-1 with TRBJ1-1, with D unclear. Germline CDR1 reads DFQATT; CDR2 reads SNEGSKA (reference sequence). The CDR3 covers 11 residues. Deletions cut 3 bases from V and 5 bases from J, with 7 bases between. The CDR3 DNA follows: TGCAGTGCTAGGTGGCGGACTGAAGCTTTCTTT. Protein sequence: CSARWRTEAFF.

The chain combines TRBV2 with TRBJ1-1, with a possible D match to TRBD1 (5 bases). Per germline, CDR1 SNHLY and CDR2 FYNNEI. The CDR3 is 13 residues long. The V end was cut by 5 bases, the J end by 1 base, with 8 bases between. Here the CDR3 DNA reads TGTGCCAGCAGTTACACAGGGAACACTGAAGCTTTCTTT. This sequence encodes CASSYTGNTEAFF.

This rearrangement joins TRBV4-1 to TRBJ1-4; D possibly corresponds to TRBD1 (5 bases). Between the trimmed V and J ends, which lost 0 bases and 6 bases, there was a span of 11 bases. The CDR3 extends over 15 amino acids. CDR1 MGHRA and CDR2 YSYEKL come from the germline V gene. The CDR3 nucleotides are TGCGCCAGCAGCCAAGATGAGACAGTCGATGAAAAACTGTTTTTT. The encoded protein is CASSQDETVDEKLFF.